Listed below are T cell receptor beta chains from one sample, sequenced in a study of yellow fever vaccine responses in identical twins. TCRdb re-called the RT-PCR reads with MiXCR, one entry per CDR3 protein. In the table there are over 8,500 distinct CDR3 sequences, approximately 88% of which are singletons. The specimen comprised T cells from blood (PBMCs), unsorted or a sorted subset (not recorded which), sampled before or after yellow fever vaccination (not recorded which). Source of these receptors: a woman younger than 35 who received the yellow fever vaccine. Both conserved end residues are part of each CDR3. The D gene is left open where the match is weak. Only part of the rows carry a size: once, few, many, or a class if the clone is expanded.

>.|TRBV5-4|TRBJ2-1|.
CASSQGGNEQFF
TGTGCCAGCAGCCAAGGAGGGAATGAGCAGTTCTTC
>.|TRBV2|TRBJ2-3|TRBD2
CASSEEAGAFTDTQYF
TGTGCCAGCAGTGAAGAAGCGGGAGCCTTCACAGATACGCAGTATTTT
>.|TRBV19|TRBJ1-5|.
CASMVGHYSNQPQHF
TGTGCCAGTATGGTGGGACATTATAGCAATCAGCCCCAGCATTTT
>.|TRBV15|TRBJ1-5|.
CATSKAGGNQPQHF
TGTGCCACCAGCAAAGCAGGGGGCAATCAGCCCCAGCATTTT
>.|TRBV11-1|TRBJ2-7|.
CASSFLNSYEQYF
TGTGCCAGCAGCTTCTTGAATTCCTACGAGCAGTACTTC
>few|TRBV2|TRBJ2-7|TRBD1
CARQGTGGYEQYF
TGTGCCAGACAAGGGACAGGGGGCTACGAGCAGTACTTC
>few|TRBV14|TRBJ2-1|TRBD2
CASRRTSGIGALYNEQFF
TGTGCCAGCAGGCGGACTAGCGGTATAGGGGCTTTATACAATGAGCAGTTCTTC
>.|TRBV29-1|TRBJ1-1|.
CSVVANTEAFF
TGCAGCGTTGTAGCGAACACTGAAGCTTTCTTT
>.|TRBV2|TRBJ1-1|TRBD1
CASSGMTGVPEAFF
TGTGCCAGCAGCGGGATGACAGGGGTTCCTGAAGCTTTCTTT
>.|TRBV11-3|TRBJ2-7|TRBD1
CASSPHGGTGVEQYF
TGTGCCAGCAGCCCGCATGGTGGGACAGGGGTTGAGCAGTACTTC
>.|TRBV20-1|TRBJ2-2|TRBD2
CSARRTSGTGELFF
TGCAGTGCTAGACGGACTAGCGGCACCGGGGAGCTGTTTTTT
>.|TRBV5-1|TRBJ2-2|TRBD1
CASSPDRPNTGELFF
TGCGCCAGCAGCCCGGACAGGCCGAACACCGGGGAGCTGTTTTTT
>once|TRBV20-1|TRBJ2-7|.
CSASRLEDEQYF
TGCAGTGCTAGCCGACTAGAGGACGAGCAGTACTTC
>once|TRBV12-3/TRBV12-4|TRBJ2-1|TRBD2
CASSPNLAGALYEQFF
TGTGCCAGCAGTCCCAATCTAGCGGGGGCGCTTTATGAGCAGTTCTTC
>.|TRBV9|TRBJ2-7|.
CASSPRRGNSYEQYF
TGTGCCAGCAGCCCAAGGAGAGGCAACTCCTACGAGCAGTACTTC
>.|TRBV20-1|TRBJ2-1|.
CSARPTSFDEQFF
TGCAGTGCTAGACCTACTAGTTTCGATGAGCAGTTCTTC
>.|TRBV2|TRBJ2-5|.
CASSDLGGLETQYF
TGTGCCAGCAGTGATTTGGGCGGCCTAGAGACCCAGTACTTC
>.|TRBV5-1|TRBJ1-1|.
CASSLGAEAFF
TGCGCCAGCAGCTTGGGGGCAGAAGCTTTCTTT
>.|TRBV28|TRBJ2-1|.
CASSPQYRYNEQFF
TGTGCCAGCAGTCCCCAGTATAGGTACAATGAGCAGTTCTTC
>.|TRBV28|TRBJ2-5|.
CASSPWGGGTQETQYF
TGTGCCAGCAGTCCCTGGGGAGGGGGGACACAAGAGACCCAGTACTTC
>.|TRBV7-9|TRBJ2-3|.
CASSLLGRKTSTDTQYF
TGTGCCAGCAGCTTGTTGGGGCGTAAAACTAGCACAGATACGCAGTATTTT
>.|TRBV6-1|TRBJ2-1|.
CASSEGATGEQFF
TGTGCCAGCAGTGAGGGGGCTACGGGAGAGCAGTTCTTC
>.|TRBV23-1|TRBJ2-1|TRBD2
CASRPTSGSYNEQFF
TGCGCCAGCAGACCAACTAGCGGGAGTTACAATGAGCAGTTCTTC
>.|TRBV13|TRBJ2-1|TRBD2
CASSILAGVSYNEQFF
TGTGCCAGCAGCATTTTAGCGGGAGTCTCCTACAATGAGCAGTTCTTC
>.|TRBV11-1|TRBJ2-4|.
CASGKRGNQNIQYF
TGTGCCAGCGGTAAACGTGGGAACCAAAACATTCAGTACTTC
>.|TRBV29-1|TRBJ2-3|.
CSFPGGPDTQYF
TGCAGCTTCCCCGGAGGCCCAGATACGCAGTATTTT
>.|TRBV6-1|TRBJ2-3|TRBD1
CASSQTSDRVQYF
TGTGCCAGCAGTCAGACCTCGGACAGGGTCCAGTATTTT
>.|TRBV10-1|TRBJ2-7|TRBD2
CASSESSSGSYEQYF
TGCGCCAGCAGTGAGTCTTCTAGCGGGTCCTACGAGCAGTACTTC
>.|TRBV5-1|TRBJ2-2|.
CASSLSEGRGELFF
TGCGCCAGCAGCTTGAGTGAAGGGCGCGGGGAGCTGTTTTTT
>.|TRBV13|TRBJ2-3|.
CASSSRDEDAYTQYF
TGTGCCAGCAGCTCCCGGGACGAGGACGCTTATACGCAGTATTTT
>.|TRBV29-1|TRBJ1-1|.
CSVVLSGYTEAFF
TGCAGCGTTGTCCTTTCGGGGTACACTGAAGCTTTCTTT
>.|TRBV10-1|TRBJ1-2|.
CASSEQGRAAGYTF
TGCGCCAGCAGCGAACAGGGTCGTGCGGCTGGCTACACCTTC
>few|TRBV18|TRBJ1-5|TRBD1
CASSPLGTGNQPQHF
TGTGCCAGCTCACCCCTCGGGACAGGCAATCAGCCCCAGCATTTT
>.|TRBV29-1|TRBJ1-1|TRBD1
CSVADRVGTEAFF
TGCAGCGTTGCTGACAGGGTTGGGACTGAAGCTTTCTTT
>.|TRBV12-3/TRBV12-4|TRBJ2-1|.
CASSSRGTSYNEQFF
TGTGCCAGCAGTTCCCGAGGTACCTCCTACAATGAGCAGTTCTTC
>.|TRBV6-1|TRBJ1-5|.
CASSPGPNYQPQHF
TGTGCCAGCAGTCCCGGACCAAATTATCAGCCCCAGCATTTT
>.|TRBV2|TRBJ2-3|TRBD2
CASLRGAGTDTQYF
TGTGCCAGCTTGCGGGGGGCCGGCACAGATACGCAGTATTTT
>.|TRBV10-3|TRBJ2-4|TRBD1
CAIRGDRFGDIQYF
TGTGCCATCAGGGGGGACAGGTTTGGGGACATTCAGTACTTC
>few|TRBV7-9|TRBJ1-1|.
CASSLHFTTEAFF
TGTGCCAGCAGCTTACATTTTACTACTGAAGCTTTCTTT
>once|TRBV4-1|TRBJ2-3|TRBD2
CASSQGPGLILTDTQYF
TGCGCCAGCAGCCAAGGTCCGGGACTAATCCTCACAGATACGCAGTATTTT
>.|TRBV11-1|TRBJ2-5|TRBD1
CASSPRTGQETQYF
TGTGCCAGCAGCCCAAGGACAGGACAAGAGACCCAGTACTTC
>.|TRBV20-1|TRBJ2-1|TRBD2
CSARTPGGNEQFF
TGCAGTGCTCGCACCCCCGGGGGGAATGAGCAGTTCTTC
>.|TRBV13|TRBJ2-7|.
CASSPLGGADEQYF
TGTGCCAGCAGCCCCCTCGGGGGCGCGGACGAGCAGTACTTC
>.|TRBV29-1|TRBJ1-3|.
CSVETDSGNTIYF
TGCAGCGTTGAGACTGACTCTGGAAACACCATATATTTT
>few|TRBV9|TRBJ1-1|.
CASSKGGGTEAFF
TGTGCCAGCAGCAAAGGGGGGGGCACTGAAGCTTTCTTT
>.|TRBV19|TRBJ1-5|TRBD1
CASSTDRAHNQPQHF
TGTGCCAGTAGCACTGACAGGGCTCACAATCAGCCCCAGCATTTT
>.|TRBV6-2/TRBV6-3|TRBJ2-7|TRBD2
CASSYSLSGSAYEQYF
TGTGCCAGCAGTTACTCGTTAAGCGGGAGTGCCTACGAGCAGTACTTC
>.|TRBV13|TRBJ1-1|.
CASSLRGAADTEAFF
TGTGCCAGCAGCTTACGGGGGGCGGCGGACACTGAAGCTTTCTTT
>.|TRBV12-3/TRBV12-4|TRBJ2-1|TRBD1
CASSSRGLDYNEQFF
TGTGCCAGCAGTTCCAGGGGGTTGGACTACAATGAGCAGTTCTTC
>.|TRBV4-2|TRBJ1-3|.
CASSQDHGGNTIYF
TGTGCCAGCAGCCAAGATCATGGGGGAAACACCATATATTTT